The rows below give T cell receptor beta chains drawn from one sample of a study of T cell responses to AZD1222 COVID-19 vaccine. TCRdb keeps only in-frame clones here, not all; method: immunoSEQ multiplex PCR. The sample holds about 89,000 clones, about 86% seen once. The input for sequencing was peripheral blood, taken 28 days after the second AZD1222 dose. The receptors originated from an adult who received the AZD1222 COVID-19 vaccine. CDR3s include the opening cysteine and the closing phenylalanine or tryptophan. A D gene is named only where the DNA matches it firmly. Where a row states a size, it is once, few, many or the class of an expanded clone; other rows omit it.

j_call clone_size v_call d_call cdr3_aa cdr3_nt
TRBJ2-5 . TRBV6-2/TRBV6-3 . CASSYWGQETQYF TGTGCCAGCAGTTACTGGGGCCAAGAGACCCAGTACTTC
TRBJ2-4 . TRBV2 TRBD2 CASSARTSGGPYIQYF TGTGCCAGCAGTGCCAGGACTAGCGGGGGTCCTTACATTCAGTACTTC
TRBJ1-1 . TRBV5-6 TRBD1 CASSTDRAGKAFF TGTGCCAGCAGCACGGACAGGGCGGGGAAAGCTTTCTTT
TRBJ2-3 . TRBV10-3 . CAISEAPRDTQYF TGTGCCATCAGTGAGGCCCCCCGGGATACGCAGTATTTT
TRBJ1-5 . TRBV7-9 TRBD1 CASSSQGGNQPQHF TGTGCCAGCAGTTCACAGGGGGGCAATCAGCCCCAGCATTTT
TRBJ2-1 . TRBV6-5 TRBD2 CASSYKRGGQNEQFF TGTGCCAGCAGTTACAAGCGGGGGGGCCAGAATGAGCAGTTCTTC
TRBJ1-5 . TRBV3-1/TRBV3-2 . CASSASGYSNQPQHF TGTGCCAGCAGCGCCTCAGGTTATAGCAATCAGCCCCAGCATTTT
TRBJ2-3 . TRBV9 TRBD2 CASSAGTSGDTQYF TGTGCCAGCAGCGCCGGGACTAGCGGAGATACGCAGTATTTT
TRBJ2-7 . TRBV27 TRBD2 CASSSGLTTYEQYF TGTGCCAGCAGTTCGGGACTAACCACCTACGAGCAGTACTTC
TRBJ1-2 . TRBV7-8 TRBD1 CASSPSGDRSDGYTF TGTGCCAGCAGCCCTAGTGGGGACAGGTCCGATGGCTACACCTTC
TRBJ1-3 . TRBV5-4 . CASSLGGGNTIYF TGTGCCAGCAGCTTGGGGGGCGGAAACACCATATATTTT
TRBJ2-7 . TRBV7-9 . CASSLEPYEQYF TGTGCCAGCAGCTTAGAACCCTACGAGCAGTACTTC
TRBJ2-7 . TRBV6-5 . CASSSQYEQYF TGTGCCAGCTCATCCCAATACGAGCAGTACTTC
TRBJ2-2 . TRBV18 TRBD1 CASSPGTANTGELFF TGTGCCAGCTCACCAGGGACAGCCAACACCGGGGAGCTGTTTTTT
TRBJ1-4 . TRBV7-2 . CASSPNPQEKLFF TGTGCCAGCAGCCCCAACCCTCAGGAAAAACTGTTTTTT
TRBJ2-1 . TRBV6-1 TRBD2 CASSEHGGGTYNEQFF TGTGCCAGCAGTGAACATGGCGGGGGGACCTACAATGAGCAGTTCTTC
TRBJ2-6 . TRBV2 . CASMGDTYSGANVLTF TGTGCCAGCATGGGGGACACCTACTCTGGGGCCAACGTCCTGACTTTC
TRBJ2-1 . TRBV4-1 . CASSELLAAEQFF TGCGCCAGCAGCGAATTACTAGCAGCAGAGCAGTTCTTC
TRBJ1-1 . TRBV11-3 . CASSSLRGTEAFF TGTGCCAGCAGCTCCCTACGAGGCACTGAAGCTTTCTTT
TRBJ1-5 . TRBV30 . CAWSGGDFSNQPQHF TGTGCCTGGAGTGGGGGGGACTTTAGCAATCAGCCCCAGCATTTT
TRBJ2-1 . TRBV27 TRBD2 CASSDISSGSAYNEQFF TGTGCCAGCAGCGACATCTCTAGCGGGAGTGCCTACAATGAGCAGTTCTTC
TRBJ1-2 . TRBV5-1 . CASSEGGGYGYTF TGCGCCAGCAGCGAGGGAGGGGGGTATGGCTACACCTTC
TRBJ2-2 . TRBV6-5 . CASSPTGALGELFF TGTGCCAGCAGTCCTACGGGCGCATTAGGGGAGCTGTTTTTT
TRBJ2-1 . TRBV20-1 . CSAAQGNEQFF TGCAGTGCCGCCCAGGGCAATGAGCAGTTCTTC
TRBJ1-5 . TRBV11-2 TRBD1 CASSFGTGGDSPQHF TGTGCCAGCAGCTTTGGGACAGGGGGAGATTCGCCCCAGCATTTT
TRBJ1-1 . TRBV3-1/TRBV3-2 TRBD1 CASKQTGTTNTEAFF TGTGCCAGCAAACAGACAGGGACAACGAACACTGAAGCTTTCTTT
TRBJ1-4 once TRBV5-1 TRBD1 CASSLTGAEVEKLFF TGCGCCAGCAGCTTAACAGGGGCGGAAGTTGAAAAACTGTTTTTT
TRBJ2-2 . TRBV9 . CASTGPNTGELFF TGTGCCAGCACAGGACCGAACACCGGGGAGCTGTTTTTT
TRBJ2-5 . TRBV19 TRBD2 CASSTNSGSMETQYF TGTGCCAGTAGTACTAATAGCGGGAGTATGGAGACCCAGTACTTC
TRBJ1-1 . TRBV5-1 TRBD1 CASSQGTGVRTEAFF TGCGCCAGCAGCCAGGGGACAGGGGTTCGTACTGAAGCTTTCTTT
TRBJ2-3 . TRBV5-1 . CASSLGDWRPSTDTQYF TGCGCCAGCAGCTTGGGGGACTGGAGGCCTAGCACAGATACGCAGTATTTT
TRBJ1-2 few TRBV5-1 . CASSLPSRGVVGDYGYTF TGCGCCAGCAGCTTGCCTTCCCGGGGTGTAGTGGGAGACTATGGCTACACCTTC
TRBJ1-4 . TRBV30 . CAWKGVSNEKLFF TGTGCCTGGAAGGGGGTTTCTAATGAAAAACTGTTTTTT
TRBJ2-7 . TRBV3-1/TRBV3-2 . CASSQDGILYEQYF TGTGCCAGCAGCCAAGATGGCATCCTCTACGAGCAGTACTTC
TRBJ2-7 once TRBV12-3/TRBV12-4 TRBD1 CATRQGFGYEQYF TGTGCCACCCGACAGGGGTTCGGGTACGAGCAGTACTTC